This T cell receptor beta chain comes out of a study of blood T cell repertoires in COVID-19. TCRdb's table, derived via immunoSEQ multiplex PCR, lists solely in-frame clones and lacks some. The sample contains hundreds of thousands of clones, roughly 87% of which appear only once. The germline V gene encodes CDR1 MNHEY and CDR2 SMNVEV (reference sequence). Trimming cost V 6 bases and J 2 bases; bases outside gene matches: 6. The length of the CDR3 is 16 residues. The TCR originated in a woman aged 30 to 39 with acute COVID-19. Source material: PBMCs or T cells enriched from blood (not recorded which). The chain joins TRBV27 to TRBJ1-4; 10 bases are a match to TRBD1. In DNA form, the CDR3 reads TGTGCCAGCAGCAAGACAGGGGGCAGGACTAATGAAAAACTGTTTTTT. Protein: CASSKTGGRTNEKLFF.